Below are 20 T cell receptor beta chains sequenced from a single sample in a study of T cell repertoires in cytomegalovirus infection (dated by TCRdb to between 2019 and 2020). Their antigen targets remain unknown. The reads were generated on an Illumina HiSeq 1500. The public reads were reanalyzed by TCRdb: fastp trimming at Q25, MiXCR alignment, in-frame beta chains only. Each entry merges the rows of one CDR3 protein and shows their most common DNA and genes. This sample holds hundreds of thousands of distinct CDR3 sequences; around a third were observed only once. The leading ten clones occupy around 11% of the sample. The treatment or condition label for this specimen denotes: in vitro stimulation with specific CMV peptide epitopes to enrich CMV-specific T cells. The starting material was cultured CD8+ T cells from PBMCs, obtained from culture after CMV antigen stimulation. The receptors were sampled from a human donor in good health (CMV status not recorded). Some clones in this sample may be carry-over from other donors' samples.

The rearrangement uses TRBV10-3 and TRBJ2-3, with D unclear. The CDR3 sequence is 12 residues long. The germline gives CDR1 ENHRY, CDR2 SYGVKD. Trimming stripped 6 bases from V and 3 bases from J, with 7 bases between. This chain's CDR3 is CAIRTFTDTQYF. The CDR3 DNA is TGTGCCATCAGGACCTTTACAGATACGCAGTATTTT.

This clonotype was counted a few times. V is TRBV7-8 and J is TRBJ2-1; a weak D match, TRBD1 (6 bases). The V end was cut by 3 bases, the J end by 0 bases, with 15 bases between. Germline lookup yields CDR1 SGHVS and CDR2 FQNEAQ. This CDR3 has 17 residues. This CDR3 reads CASSFLRQVSSYNEQFF. The CDR3 DNA sequence: TGTGCCAGCAGCTTCTTAAGACAGGTGAGCTCCTACAATGAGCAGTTCTTC.

This chain joins TRBV25-1 and TRBJ1-5; D may be TRBD1 (6 bases). The CDR3 has 15 amino acids. V shed 1 base and J shed 4 bases, with 11 bases lying between them. Per germline, CDR1 MGHDK and CDR2 SYGVNS. CDR3 in DNA: TGTGCCAGCAGTGAATCCGGGGGCGGGAATCAGCCCCAGCATTTT. The encoded protein is CASSESGGGNQPQHF.

The sample holds a few counts of this clonotype. V gene TRBV10-1 combines with J gene TRBJ1-1, with TRBD1 as a possible D gene (5 bases). This CDR3 has 16 amino acids. Germline V gene lookup returns CDR1 WNHNN and CDR2 SYGVQD (reference sequence). Between the trimmed V and J ends, which lost 5 bases and 5 bases, there was a span of 21 bases. CDR3 in amino acids: CASSRWDRDGRTEAFF. The CDR3 region has the DNA TGCGCCAGCAGTCGTTGGGACCGCGATGGGAGGACTGAAGCTTTCTTT.

This chain uses TRBV7-9 with TRBJ1-1; 11 nucleotides align to TRBD1. CDR1 is SEHNR and CDR2 is FQNEAQ in the germline V gene (reference sequence). J gave up 3 bases and V 5 bases, and 8 bases lay outside the gene matches. The CDR3 extends over 16 amino acids. The CDR3 here is CASSRRTGGRDTEAFF. In DNA, the CDR3 is TGTGCCAGCAGCCGCCGGACAGGGGGCCGGGACACTGAAGCTTTCTTT.

The V call is TRBV9, the J call TRBJ1-2; D is unclear. The germline CDR1 and CDR2 sequences are SGDLS and YYNGEE. This CDR3 contains 15 residues. Trimming stripped 0 bases from V and 4 bases from J, with 13 bases between. The CDR3, as DNA: TGTGCCAGCAGCGTAGGAGGGCCGGGGAGCTATGGCTACACCTTC. Translating it yields CASSVGGPGSYGYTF.

The rearrangement joins TRBV27 to TRBJ2-3; a possible D gene is TRBD2 (6 bases). Germline-derived CDR1 and CDR2 are MNHEY and SMNVEV (reference sequence). Trimming pared 1 base from V and 1 base from J, leaving 9 bases between. The CDR3 extends over 15 amino acids. The DNA of the CDR3 is TGTGCCAGCAGTTTATGGGCGGGGCGCACAGATACGCAGTATTTT. It encodes CASSLWAGRTDTQYF.

The gene calls are TRBV24-1 and TRBJ2-1; 8 positions match TRBD1. This CDR3 contains 14 residues. V lost 7 bases and J lost 10; bases outside the gene matches: 11. Germline CDR1 reads KGHDR; CDR2 reads SFDVKD. DNA for the CDR3: TGTGCCACCAGGGAGACAGGGGCAGTTCGAGAGCAGTTCTTC. Its protein is CATRETGAVREQFF.

This clonotype showed up just a few times. The chain joins TRBV6-5 to TRBJ1-1, with D possibly being TRBD1 (5 bases). The CDR3 is made up of 14 amino acids. Germline V gene data show CDR1 as MNHEY and CDR2 as SVGAGI. V was shortened by 0 bases and J by 12 bases, with 17 bases between the two germline ends. CDR3 in amino acids: CASSYSAGTGRTFF. The CDR3 DNA follows: TGTGCCAGCAGTTACTCGGCGGGGACGGGAAGGACTTTCTTT.

The gene calls are TRBV12-3 or TRBV12-4 and TRBJ2-3, with D possibly called TRBD1 or TRBD2 (5 bases each). This CDR3 region has 14 residues. Trimming left V 5 bases short and J 2 bases short, with 11 bases between. The CDR3 region is CASSPTGHTDTQYF. The DNA of the CDR3 is TGTGCCAGCAGTCCTACGGGGCACACAGATACGCAGTATTTT.

The rearrangement uses TRBV4-1 and TRBJ2-1, with D possibly being TRBD1 (5 bases). Germline CDR1 and CDR2: MGHRA and YSYEKL. V was trimmed by 7 bases and J by 5 bases, leaving 9 bases between them. This CDR3 comprises 12 residues. The CDR3 sequence: CASNGANNEQFF. The DNA for the CDR3 is TGCGCCAGCAATGGGGCAAACAATGAGCAGTTCTTC.

Note on this clonotype: This could be a read error, since a much larger clone is one nucleotide away. This chain links TRBV7-7 with TRBJ2-5, with 9 positions matching TRBD2. CDR1 SSHAT and CDR2 FNYEAQ come from the germline V gene (reference sequence). The CDR3 has 17 residues. CDR3 nucleotide sequence: TGTGCTAGCAGCTTAGCTGTTTGGCGGGGGGGCCGAGAGACCCAGTACTTC. It encodes CASSLAVWRGGRETQYF.

This clonotype was seen many times. This sequence joins TRBV7-2 and TRBJ1-5; D is unclear. CDR3 length: 15 amino acids. V lost 1 base, J lost 2 bases, and 9 bases lay in between. The germline V gene encodes CDR1 SGHTA and CDR2 FQGNSA. The CDR3 region has the DNA TGTGCCAGCAGCTTAGTTCCCAAGGGCAATCAGCCCCAGCATTTT. This codes for CASSLVPKGNQPQHF.

V gene TRBV14 combines with J gene TRBJ1-1; TRBD1 matches at 7 bases. Germline V gene lookup returns CDR1 SGHDN and CDR2 FVKESK. The CDR3 covers 14 residues. V shed 5 bases, J shed 5 bases, and the junction held 8 bases outside the gene matches. The CDR3 sequence is CASSFRQGMTEAFF. Written as DNA, the CDR3 is TGTGCCAGCAGCTTTCGACAGGGTATGACTGAAGCTTTCTTT.

Points on this clonotype: This could be a read error, since a much larger clone is one nucleotide away. The chain carries TRBV6-6 and TRBJ1-1, with D uncertain. Trimming stripped 6 bases from V and 3 bases from J, with 5 bases between. The CDR3 is 11 residues long. Germline V gene data show CDR1 as MNHNY and CDR2 as SVGAGI (reference sequence). CDR3 residues: CASSRHTEAFF. CDR3 nucleotides: TGTGCCAGCAGCCGACACACTGAAGCTTTCTTT.

The chain recombines TRBV4-3 with TRBJ2-5; 8 bases match TRBD2. This CDR3 region has 15 residues. The germline gives CDR1 LGHNA, CDR2 YSLEER. V gave up 4 bases and J gave up 5 bases; unmatched junction bases: 9. This CDR3 reads CASSPLASGRETQYF. Here the CDR3 DNA reads TGCGCCAGCAGCCCCCTGGCTAGCGGGCGGGAGACCCAGTACTTC.

The V gene is TRBV6-5, the J gene TRBJ2-7, with D possibly matching TRBD1 (5 bases). V lost 1 base and J 2 bases, leaving 9 bases between the germline ends. The CDR3 totals 14 residues. Looked up from germline, CDR1 is MNHEY and CDR2 is SVGAGI. The CDR3 DNA is TGTGCCAGCAGTTACTTCGGCAGGGCCTACGAGCAGTACTTC. This encodes CASSYFGRAYEQYF.

The genes are TRBV19 and TRBJ1-1; D may be TRBD1 (6 bases). The V end lost 5 bases, the J end lost 8 bases, and 21 bases lay between the germline ends. The germline V gene encodes CDR1 LNHDA and CDR2 SQIVND (reference sequence). This CDR3 has 15 residues. CDR3 protein: CASSWEGRGISEAFF. The CDR3 DNA is TGTGCCAGTAGTTGGGAAGGCAGGGGCATATCAGAAGCTTTCTTT.

The chain uses TRBV5-1 and TRBJ1-2, with TRBD1 identical over 7 bases. This CDR3 spans 12 amino acids. The junction had 6 bases not matched to a gene; V was cut back by 7 bases and J by 6 bases. Germline CDR1 and CDR2: SGHRS and YFSETQ. The CDR3 region is CASSGGKDGYTF. In nucleotides, the CDR3 is TGCGCCAGCTCAGGGGGGAAAGATGGCTACACCTTC.

The CDR3, as DNA: TGTGCCAACAGCCCCTGGTCGGGGGCACCCGTGCAGTACGTC. It translates to CANSPWSGAPVQYV. V is TRBV5-6 and J is TRBJ2-7, with D perhaps assigned TRBD1 or TRBD2 (6 bases each). This CDR3 comprises 14 residues. Germline loops: CDR1 SGHDT, CDR2 YYEEEE.